This T cell receptor beta chain derives from a study of T cell changes during pregnancy in multiple sclerosis. TCRdb keeps only in-frame clones here, not all; method: immunoSEQ multiplex PCR. The sample has approximately 53,000 clones, around 91% seen once. The sequence derives from a female donor in good health, enrolled as a control in a pregnancy study. The sample consisted of peripheral blood, taken after pregnancy.

The CDR3 protein is CATSREVGTGPNEQFF. DNA of the CDR3: TGTGCCACCAGCAGAGAGGTTGGGACAGGGCCCAATGAGCAGTTCTTC. The chain joins TRBV15 to TRBJ2-1; 9 bases map to TRBD1. The CDR3 is made up of 16 amino acids. With 0 bases clipped from V and 6 bases from J, the junction kept 6 bases outside the gene matches. The germline V gene encodes CDR1 LNHNV and CDR2 YYDKDF (reference sequence). The complete variable domain, with remaining parts taken from reference TRBV15 and TRBJ2-1, reads DAMVIQNPRYQVTQFGKPVTLSCSQTLNHNVMYWYQQKSSQAPKLLFHYYDKDFNNEADTPDNFQSRRPNTSFCFLDIRSPGLGDTAMYLCATSREVGTGPNEQFFGPGTRLTVL.